The following is a TCR beta chain sequence with its context. Naive CD8 sequencing libraries were generated from around 20,000 to 990,000 sorted cells, with 10%, 30% or 50% RNA as input. The sample originates from a study of molecular identifiers for immune sequencing clone quantification. About the research overall: In replicates, RNA from roughly 21,000 or 96,000 naive CD8 cells was divided five ways and four parts were sequenced.

The length of the CDR3 is 16 residues. Trimming left V 5 bases short and J 0 bases short, with 16 bases between. TCRdb reanalysed the PCR reads using MiXCR and keeps one entry per CDR3 protein. The data hold roughly 50,000 distinct CDR3 sequences, with approximately 34% observed a single time. The TCR originated in a human donor in good health. Some libraries in this study had Jurkat cell RNA spiked in. The chain recombines TRBV12-3 or TRBV12-4 with TRBJ1-1; tentatively, D is TRBD1 (5 bases). Material: naive CD8+ T cells from blood, with Jurkat cell RNA spiked in. Specified subset: FACS-sorted CD8+CD4-CCR7+CD45RA+ naive T cells. CDR3 sequence reads: CASSRYMTAMNTEAFF. Written as DNA, the CDR3 is TGTGCCAGCAGTCGCTATATGACAGCAATGAACACTGAAGCTTTCTTT.